This T cell receptor (beta chain) was sequenced for a study of T cells after yellow fever vaccination. Study-level findings and limits: Most clones from primary vaccination resurfaced after the booster (nearly 97% CD4, approximately 87% CD8).

This clonotype was recorded a few times. As yet, its antigen is unknown. It was through 5'RACE template switching that TCR cDNA was made, with a universal primer site and UMIs added. MiXCR, applied by TCRdb to the 5' RACE reads, yields one record per CDR3 protein. The repertoire includes around 600,000 distinct CDR3 sequences, approximately 13% of them detected once, and about 15% sits in the top ten. The clonotype originates from a man under 40 who received the YFV17D yellow fever vaccine. The input for sequencing was PBMCs, taken on the day of the yellow fever booster vaccination.

Here the CDR3 reads CSATEGAGNTDTQYF. CDR3 sequence (DNA): TGCAGTGCTACAGAGGGGGCGGGAAACACAGATACGCAGTATTTT. This chain connects TRBV20-1 to TRBJ2-3, with a tentative D call TRBD1 (7 bases). The CDR3 has 15 residues. Trimming took off 4 bases at V and 2 bases at J, with 16 bases between the two ends. Germline CDR1 DFQATT, CDR2 SNEGSKA (reference sequence).